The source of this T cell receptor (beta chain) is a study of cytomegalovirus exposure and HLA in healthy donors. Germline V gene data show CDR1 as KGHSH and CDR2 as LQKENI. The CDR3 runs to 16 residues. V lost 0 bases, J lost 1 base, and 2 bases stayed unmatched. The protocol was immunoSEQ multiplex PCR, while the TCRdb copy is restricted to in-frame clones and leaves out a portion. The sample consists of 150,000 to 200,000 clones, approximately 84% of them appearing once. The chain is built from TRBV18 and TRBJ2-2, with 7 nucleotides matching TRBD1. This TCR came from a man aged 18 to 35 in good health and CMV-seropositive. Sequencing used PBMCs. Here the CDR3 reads CASSPPGQMNTGELFF. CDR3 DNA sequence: TGTGCCAGCTCACCACCGGGACAGATGAACACCGGGGAGCTGTTTTTT.